Listed below are T cell receptor beta chains from one sample, sequenced in a study of blood T cell repertoires in COVID-19. Profiled with immunoSEQ multiplex PCR; TCRdb holds only in-frame clones, not every one. The data show about 210,000 clones, 80% to 90% seen once. Sample: peripheral blood. These receptors originate from a middle-aged man with active or convalescent COVID-19. Each CDR3 is given with its conserved first and last residue. A D gene is named only where the DNA matches it firmly. A clone size is listed for some rows: how often the clone was seen (once, few, many), or a class if it is expanded.

length	D	size	V	J	DNA	CDR3
13	TRBD1	NA	TRBV28	TRBJ2-5	TGTGCCAGCATAAACAGGGGCTGGGAGACCCAGTACTTC	CASINRGWETQYF
15	NA	NA	TRBV3-1/TRBV3-2	TRBJ2-7	TGTGCCAGCAGCCAAGACGGAGGGGCCGGGGACGAGCAGTACTTC	CASSQDGGAGDEQYF
11	NA	NA	TRBV5-1	TRBJ2-7	TGCGCCAGCAGCTTGGAGGGGGAAAGGTCCTTC	CASSLEGERSF
14	NA	NA	TRBV28	TRBJ2-5	TGTGCCAGCAGCAGAGACAGGGCGGGGGAGACCCAGTACTTC	CASSRDRAGETQYF
15	NA	NA	TRBV7-2	TRBJ1-2	TGTGCCAGCTCTATTTCCCAAAGAGGTTCGGGTGGCTACACCTTC	CASSISQRGSGGYTF
16	TRBD1	few	TRBV4-1	TRBJ2-2	TGCGCCAGCAGCCAAACCATTTGGACAGGAGCCGGGGAGCTGTTTTTT	CASSQTIWTGAGELFF
18	TRBD2	NA	TRBV19	TRBJ2-7	TGTGCCAGTAGTATCTTCTTCGCCCAGCGGGGGTACTCCTACGAGCAGTACTTC	CASSIFFAQRGYSYEQYF
16	TRBD2	NA	TRBV18	TRBJ2-7	TGTGCCAGCTCCGGGCTAGCGGGGGGTAGCTCCTACGAGCAGTACTTC	CASSGLAGGSSYEQYF
15	NA	once	TRBV5-1	TRBJ1-6	TGCGCCAGCAGCTTGGGAGCAGGCCCCAATTCACCCCTCCACTTT	CASSLGAGPNSPLHF
14	TRBD1	NA	TRBV28	TRBJ1-2	TGTGCCAGCAGTCTCGGGCGGACAGGGAGCGGCTACACCTTC	CASSLGRTGSGYTF
13	NA	NA	TRBV5-1	TRBJ1-6	TGCGCCAGCAGCCAGGGTTGGAATTCACCCCTCCACTTT	CASSQGWNSPLHF
13	NA	NA	TRBV30	TRBJ1-5	TGTGCCTGGAACAGGGAACGCAATCAGCCCCAGCATTTT	CAWNRERNQPQHF
16	NA	NA	TRBV6-5	TRBJ1-3	TGTGCCAGCAGTTACTCACGGAGGGGATCCGGAAACACCATATATTTT	CASSYSRRGSGNTIYF
15	TRBD1	NA	TRBV5-1	TRBJ1-1	TGCGCCAGCAGCACCTCCGGGACAGGGAACACTGAAGCTTTCTTT	CASSTSGTGNTEAFF
14	TRBD1	NA	TRBV6-5	TRBJ1-6	TGTGCCAGCACCCCCCGACAGGGCAATTCACCCCTCCACTTT	CASTPRQGNSPLHF
14	NA	NA	TRBV3-1/TRBV3-2	TRBJ1-1	TGTGCCAGCGGAGGGGCAGCAGGGTACACTGAAGCTTTCTTT	CASGGAAGYTEAFF
13	NA	few	TRBV6-6	TRBJ1-4	TGTGCCAGCAGACCAACCGCCTCGGTAGAACTGTTTTTT	CASRPTASVELFF
14	NA	NA	TRBV2	TRBJ1-1	TGTGCCAGCAGTGAATACGGAGGGAACACTGAAGCTTTCTTT	CASSEYGGNTEAFF
14	NA	NA	TRBV28	TRBJ1-2	TGTGCCAGCAGTTCCCCGACAGTCAACTATGGCTACACCTTC	CASSSPTVNYGYTF
15	TRBD2	NA	TRBV5-5	TRBJ2-1	TGTGCCAGCAGCAGGGGACTAGCGGGAGTCAATGAGCAGTTCTTC	CASSRGLAGVNEQFF
14	NA	few	TRBV10-3	TRBJ1-5	TGTGCCATCAGAGGAGAGGGTGGCAATCAGCCCCAGCATTTT	CAIRGEGGNQPQHF
13	TRBD1	NA	TRBV2	TRBJ2-1	TGTGCCAGCAACCGACAGGGCTACAATGAGCAGTTCTTC	CASNRQGYNEQFF
14	TRBD1	many	TRBV11-1	TRBJ1-2	TGTGCCAGCAGCTCCGACAGGGGCACCTATGGCTACACCTTC	CASSSDRGTYGYTF
15	NA	NA	TRBV6-1	TRBJ1-2	TGTGCCAGCAGCCGCCCGGAGGGAGATCTGGGGGGCTACACCTTC	CASSRPEGDLGGYTF
15	TRBD1	NA	TRBV7-9	TRBJ1-4	TGTGCCAGCAGATCCGACAGGGGGTATAATGAAAAACTGTTTTTT	CASRSDRGYNEKLFF
15	TRBD1	NA	TRBV18	TRBJ1-5	TGTGCCAGCTCACCCCGGGACAGGGTGTATCAGCCCCAGCATTTT	CASSPRDRVYQPQHF
12	TRBD1	NA	TRBV18	TRBJ2-7	TGTGCCAGCTCACGACAGGGGCTCGAGCAGTACTTC	CASSRQGLEQYF
15	TRBD1	NA	TRBV6-5	TRBJ2-7	TGTGCCAGCAGTCCCCGGACAGGGGCGGTATACGAGCAGTACTTC	CASSPRTGAVYEQYF
15	TRBD2	NA	TRBV9	TRBJ2-3	TGTGCCAGCAGCGTCGTGGGGAGGGTCACAGATACGCAGTATTTT	CASSVVGRVTDTQYF
14	TRBD1	NA	TRBV9	TRBJ1-2	TGTGCCAGCAGCGCTGGACAGGGGGACTATGGCTACACCTTC	CASSAGQGDYGYTF
17	NA	NA	TRBV7-9	TRBJ1-2	TGTGCCAGCAGCTTCCACCCAGCCGGGAATCCGGCAGGTGGCTACACCTTC	CASSFHPAGNPAGGYTF
16	TRBD1	NA	TRBV10-3	TRBJ2-7	TGTGCCATCAGTGAGTTACTACAGGGGAATGACTACGAGCAGTACTTC	CAISELLQGNDYEQYF
15	NA	once	TRBV10-3	TRBJ2-5	TGTGCCATCAGTGAGACGGAGGGGGCCCGGGAGACCCAGTACTTC	CAISETEGARETQYF
14	TRBD1	NA	TRBV11-2	TRBJ2-7	TGTGCCAGCAGCCCACGGGACAGAAACTACGAGCAGTACTTC	CASSPRDRNYEQYF
17	TRBD2	NA	TRBV3-1/TRBV3-2	TRBJ2-5	TGTGCCAGCAGCCCCCCTTTTGGACTAGCGCAACAAGAGACCCAGTACTTC	CASSPPFGLAQQETQYF
13	NA	NA	TRBV29-1	TRBJ1-4	TGCAGCGTTGGGGGGGGAACTAATGAAAAACTGTTTTTT	CSVGGGTNEKLFF
15	NA	NA	TRBV7-2	TRBJ1-6	TGTGCCAGCAGCTACGGACAGTTATATAATTCACCCCTCCACTTT	CASSYGQLYNSPLHF
11	NA	NA	TRBV30	TRBJ2-1	TGTGCCTGGAGTGTTGGTGAGGGGCAGTTCTTC	CAWSVGEGQFF
13	TRBD1	NA	TRBV19	TRBJ1-1	TGTGCCAGTAAATCACAGGGGGCCACTGAAGCTTTCTTT	CASKSQGATEAFF
13	NA	NA	TRBV19	TRBJ2-1	TGTGCCAGTAGTTCCAGGGTCCCAGGCGAGCAGTTCTTC	CASSSRVPGEQFF
14	TRBD1	NA	TRBV6-5	TRBJ2-7	TGTGCCAGCAGACCCCGACAGGGCTCCTACGAGCAGTACTTC	CASRPRQGSYEQYF
15	NA	NA	TRBV10-3	TRBJ2-2	TGTGCCATCAGTGGAAAGGACTCGCTGATCGGGGAGCTGTTTTTT	CAISGKDSLIGELFF
14	NA	NA	TRBV7-3	TRBJ1-1	TGTGCCAGCAGCTTAAGGACAGTGAACACTGAAGCTTTCTTT	CASSLRTVNTEAFF
16	TRBD1	NA	TRBV2	TRBJ1-2	TGTGCCAGCAGCCAATCCGAGACAGGGGGCGACTATGGCTACACCTTC	CASSQSETGGDYGYTF
15	NA	NA	TRBV15	TRBJ1-3	TGTGCCACCAGCAGATCACGGTACTCTGGAAACACCATATATTTT	CATSRSRYSGNTIYF
17	TRBD1	NA	TRBV18	TRBJ2-1	TGTGCCAGCTCACCAATGTCTTTGCAGGGGGCTGCCAATGAGCAGTTCTTC	CASSPMSLQGAANEQFF
17	TRBD1	NA	TRBV9	TRBJ2-1	TGTGCCAGCAGCGTAGTGGGACAGAGACTCCCCTACAATGAGCAGTTCTTC	CASSVVGQRLPYNEQFF
17	NA	NA	TRBV7-6	TRBJ2-5	TGTGCCAGCAGCGCCTCTATGGGACAAGTAATTCAAGAGACCCAGTACTTC	CASSASMGQVIQETQYF
14	NA	once	TRBV10-1	TRBJ1-4	TGCGCCAGCAGTGAATCTGGCAGGGTCGAAAAACTGTTTTTT	CASSESGRVEKLFF
14	NA	NA	TRBV7-2	TRBJ2-7	TGTGCCAGCAGCACCCCAGGGGAGTCGTACGAGCAGTACTTC	CASSTPGESYEQYF
14	NA	NA	TRBV7-6	TRBJ1-5	TGTGCCAGCAGCTTAGGCCGGGGGGATCAGCCCCAGCATTTT	CASSLGRGDQPQHF
15	TRBD1	NA	TRBV28	TRBJ1-2	TGTGCCAGCAGCTACCGGACAGGGGCGTTCTATGGCTACACCTTC	CASSYRTGAFYGYTF
11	TRBD1	NA	TRBV28	TRBJ2-7	TGTGCCAGCAGCCGCTGGACAGGGTTGCACTTC	CASSRWTGLHF
13	NA	NA	TRBV3-1/TRBV3-2	TRBJ1-2	TGTGCCAGCAGCCCGACAGGTATCCATGGCTACACCTTC	CASSPTGIHGYTF
12	NA	NA	TRBV30	TRBJ2-3	TGTGCTCAAGAGGGGGGGGCAGATACGCAGTATTTT	CAQEGGADTQYF